Listed below are T cell receptor beta chains from one sample, sequenced in a study of persistence of HIV-infected CD4 T cells. Only in-frame clones appear in the TCRdb table, and some are missing; sequencing was by immunoSEQ multiplex PCR. The data show about 25,000 clones, about 74% seen once. These receptors are not linked to any known antigen. The material sequenced was CD4+ T cells sorted from PBMCs after roughly 18-hour stimulation, taken from a patient who received antiretroviral therapy. Every receptor here comes from an adult man with HIV who was CMV-seropositive. Both conserved end residues are part of each CDR3. Fields, in order: CDR3 DNA, CDR3 protein, CDR3 length, V gene, D gene, clone size, J gene. The D gene is left open where the match is weak. Some rows mark clone size as missing; the rest say once, few, many or name a class of expanded clone.

CDR3 DNA: TGTGCCAGCAGCCCGAGACTAGCGGGGGGAACGAACCCGGAGCTGTTTTTT
CDR3 protein: CASSPRLAGGTNPELFF
CDR3 length: 17
V gene: TRBV5-5
D gene: TRBD2
clone size: -
J gene: TRBJ2-2

CDR3 DNA: TGCGCCAGCAGCCACCGGGACAGCACAGATACGCAGTATTTT
CDR3 protein: CASSHRDSTDTQYF
CDR3 length: 14
V gene: TRBV5-1
D gene: -
clone size: -
J gene: TRBJ2-3

CDR3 DNA: TGTGCCAGCACTAAATCGGGGGGCTCCTACGAGCAGTACTTC
CDR3 protein: CASTKSGGSYEQYF
CDR3 length: 14
V gene: TRBV6-6
D gene: TRBD2
clone size: once
J gene: TRBJ2-7

CDR3 DNA: TGTGCCAGCAGCTTAGCGCCGGGACAGGGTGGCCATGGCTACACCTTC
CDR3 protein: CASSLAPGQGGHGYTF
CDR3 length: 16
V gene: TRBV7-6
D gene: TRBD1
clone size: -
J gene: TRBJ1-2

CDR3 DNA: TGTGCCAGCAGTCCACAGGGCCGACAAGAGACCCAGTACTTC
CDR3 protein: CASSPQGRQETQYF
CDR3 length: 14
V gene: TRBV28
D gene: -
clone size: -
J gene: TRBJ2-5

CDR3 DNA: TGTGCCAGCTCACCGATCCCGACTGAAGCTTTCTTT
CDR3 protein: CASSPIPTEAFF
CDR3 length: 12
V gene: TRBV18
D gene: -
clone size: -
J gene: TRBJ1-1

CDR3 DNA: TGTGCCAGCAGCCAAAATCCCTCGGGGGGCTATGGCTACACCTTC
CDR3 protein: CASSQNPSGGYGYTF
CDR3 length: 15
V gene: TRBV3-1/TRBV3-2
D gene: -
clone size: -
J gene: TRBJ1-2

CDR3 DNA: TGTGCCAGCAGTTTCCGACAGATAACCTACGAGCAGTACTTC
CDR3 protein: CASSFRQITYEQYF
CDR3 length: 14
V gene: TRBV28
D gene: -
clone size: -
J gene: TRBJ2-7

CDR3 DNA: TGTGCCAGCAGTGACAGGGGCGGTAATTCACCCCTCCACTTT
CDR3 protein: CASSDRGGNSPLHF
CDR3 length: 14
V gene: TRBV6-1
D gene: -
clone size: few
J gene: TRBJ1-6

CDR3 DNA: TGCAGTGCTCATGGGGCCAACGTCCTGACTTTC
CDR3 protein: CSAHGANVLTF
CDR3 length: 11
V gene: TRBV20-1
D gene: -
clone size: -
J gene: TRBJ2-6

CDR3 DNA: TGTGCCAGCAGCTCACCTTTGGCCAGTTACTCTGGAAACACCATATATTTT
CDR3 protein: CASSSPLASYSGNTIYF
CDR3 length: 17
V gene: TRBV7-9
D gene: -
clone size: -
J gene: TRBJ1-3

CDR3 DNA: TGTGCCAGTAGTGGAACTAGCGGGGGGCATCCTAGCACAGATACGCAGTATTTT
CDR3 protein: CASSGTSGGHPSTDTQYF
CDR3 length: 18
V gene: TRBV19
D gene: TRBD2
clone size: -
J gene: TRBJ2-3

CDR3 DNA: TGTGCCAGCAGACTCAGTAGGAACACTGAAGCTTTCTTT
CDR3 protein: CASRLSRNTEAFF
CDR3 length: 13
V gene: TRBV6-5
D gene: -
clone size: -
J gene: TRBJ1-1

CDR3 DNA: TGTGCCAGTTCGAATAGCAATCAGCCCCAGCATTTT
CDR3 protein: CASSNSNQPQHF
CDR3 length: 12
V gene: TRBV19
D gene: -
clone size: -
J gene: TRBJ1-5

CDR3 DNA: TGCGCCAGCAGAGTCCAGACAGGGGCCACTGAAGCTTTCTTT
CDR3 protein: CASRVQTGATEAFF
CDR3 length: 14
V gene: TRBV5-1
D gene: TRBD1
clone size: few
J gene: TRBJ1-1

CDR3 DNA: TGTGCCAGTAGTAGGGGACTAGCGTCGAACAATGAGCAGTTCTTC
CDR3 protein: CASSRGLASNNEQFF
CDR3 length: 15
V gene: TRBV19
D gene: TRBD2
clone size: medium-sized
J gene: TRBJ2-1

CDR3 DNA: TGTGCCAGCAGTGACCCGGGTTGGCAGCCCCAGCATTTT
CDR3 protein: CASSDPGWQPQHF
CDR3 length: 13
V gene: TRBV2
D gene: -
clone size: -
J gene: TRBJ1-5

CDR3 DNA: TGTGCCAGTAGTATTCCGGACAGTCGGAACACTGAAGCTTTCTTT
CDR3 protein: CASSIPDSRNTEAFF
CDR3 length: 15
V gene: TRBV19
D gene: -
clone size: -
J gene: TRBJ1-1

CDR3 DNA: TGCGCCAGCAGCGAGGGACAGGGTGACAAAAACATTCAGTACTTC
CDR3 protein: CASSEGQGDKNIQYF
CDR3 length: 15
V gene: TRBV5-1
D gene: TRBD1
clone size: -
J gene: TRBJ2-4

CDR3 DNA: TGTGCCAGCAGCTTGGTAAGGGGAGGTACAGATACGCAGTATTTT
CDR3 protein: CASSLVRGGTDTQYF
CDR3 length: 15
V gene: TRBV5-4
D gene: -
clone size: -
J gene: TRBJ2-3

CDR3 DNA: TGCAGTGCCCCGGGACCCAATGAGCAGTTCTTC
CDR3 protein: CSAPGPNEQFF
CDR3 length: 11
V gene: TRBV20-1
D gene: -
clone size: -
J gene: TRBJ2-1

CDR3 DNA: TGTGCCAGCAGCTATACCGCAGGGGGTTTGGTGGGAGCAGACTCACCCCTCCACTTT
CDR3 protein: CASSYTAGGLVGADSPLHF
CDR3 length: 19
V gene: TRBV7-6
D gene: TRBD1
clone size: few
J gene: TRBJ1-6

CDR3 DNA: TGCAGTGCTAGTACAGGGGCCGCCCTGGGCTCACCCCTCCACTTT
CDR3 protein: CSASTGAALGSPLHF
CDR3 length: 15
V gene: TRBV20-1
D gene: TRBD1
clone size: -
J gene: TRBJ1-6

CDR3 DNA: TGTGCCAGCAGTTTTGAGACCGGGGAGCTGTTTTTT
CDR3 protein: CASSFETGELFF
CDR3 length: 12
V gene: TRBV28
D gene: -
clone size: medium-sized
J gene: TRBJ2-2

CDR3 DNA: TGTGCCAGTAGTATAGCGGCAGGGATGATCTACGAGCAGTACTTC
CDR3 protein: CASSIAAGMIYEQYF
CDR3 length: 15
V gene: TRBV19
D gene: -
clone size: -
J gene: TRBJ2-7

CDR3 DNA: TGTGCCAGCAGTTTTGACAGGACAGAAAAACTGTTTTTT
CDR3 protein: CASSFDRTEKLFF
CDR3 length: 13
V gene: TRBV6-5
D gene: -
clone size: few
J gene: TRBJ1-4

CDR3 DNA: TGTGCCAGTAGTATACAGGGGATGAATTCACCCCTCCACTTT
CDR3 protein: CASSIQGMNSPLHF
CDR3 length: 14
V gene: TRBV19
D gene: -
clone size: -
J gene: TRBJ1-6